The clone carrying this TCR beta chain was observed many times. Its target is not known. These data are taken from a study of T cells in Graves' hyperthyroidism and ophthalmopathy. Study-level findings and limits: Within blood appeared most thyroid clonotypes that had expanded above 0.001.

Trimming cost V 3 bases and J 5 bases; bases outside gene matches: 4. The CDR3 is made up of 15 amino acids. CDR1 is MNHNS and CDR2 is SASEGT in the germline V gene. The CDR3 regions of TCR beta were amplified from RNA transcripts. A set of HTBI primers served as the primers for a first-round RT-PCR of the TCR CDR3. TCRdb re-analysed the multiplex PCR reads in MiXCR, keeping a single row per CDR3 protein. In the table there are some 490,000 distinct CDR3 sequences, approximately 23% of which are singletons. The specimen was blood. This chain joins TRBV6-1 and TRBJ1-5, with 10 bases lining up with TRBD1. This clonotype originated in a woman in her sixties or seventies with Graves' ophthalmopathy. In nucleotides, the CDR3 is TGTGCCAGCAGTGAGGCCGGGACAGGGGATCAGCCCCAGCATTTT. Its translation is CASSEAGTGDQPQHF.